This T cell receptor beta chain originates from a study of blood T cell repertoires in COVID-19. The protocol was immunoSEQ multiplex PCR, while the TCRdb copy is restricted to in-frame clones and leaves out a portion. The table has about 150,000 clones, around 90% seen once; the top ten hold 3.5% to 4.5%. Note on this clone: One junction end disagrees with the germline gene, perhaps due to a read error.

The CDR3 runs 13 residues. Germline V gene sequence: CDR1 SGHTA, CDR2 FQGNSA. Specimen: PBMCs or T cells enriched from blood (not recorded which). V usage is TRBV7-2 and J usage is TRBJ2-7; a possible D gene is TRBD2 (5 bases). The receptor was isolated from a woman in her 40s who had been exposed to COVID-19. CDR3 coding DNA: TGTGCCAGCAGCCCCTCCCCCCAAGGAATAGCGCACTTC. This gives the protein CASSPSPQGIAHF.